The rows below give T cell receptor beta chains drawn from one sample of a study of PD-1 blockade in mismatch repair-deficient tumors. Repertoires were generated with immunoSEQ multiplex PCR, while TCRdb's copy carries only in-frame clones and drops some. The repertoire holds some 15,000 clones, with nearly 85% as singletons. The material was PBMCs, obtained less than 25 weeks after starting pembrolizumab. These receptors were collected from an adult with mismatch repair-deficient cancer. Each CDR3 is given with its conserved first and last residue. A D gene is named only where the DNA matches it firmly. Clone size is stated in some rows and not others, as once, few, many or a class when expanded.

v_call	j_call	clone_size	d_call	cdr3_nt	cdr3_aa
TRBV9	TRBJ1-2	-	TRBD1	TGTGCCAGCAGCGCCTCAGGGGGCGGGAACTATGGCTACACCTTC	CASSASGGGNYGYTF
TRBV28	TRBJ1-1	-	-	TGTGCCAGCAGTTTATGGACGGAGGCCACTGAAGCTTTCTTT	CASSLWTEATEAFF
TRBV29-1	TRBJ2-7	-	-	TGCAGCGTTGGGAGACAGTCCTACGAGCAGTACTTC	CSVGRQSYEQYF
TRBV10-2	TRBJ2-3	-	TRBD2	TGCGCCAGCAGGAAACTAGCGGGCACAGATACGCAGTATTTT	CASRKLAGTDTQYF
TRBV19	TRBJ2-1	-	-	TGTGCCAGTAGTATAAGGTCGAGCGCCGATGAGCAGTTCTTC	CASSIRSSADEQFF
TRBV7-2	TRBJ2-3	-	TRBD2	TGTGCCAGCAGCCCCGTCAGCGGGAGGAGCACAGATACGCAGTATTTT	CASSPVSGRSTDTQYF
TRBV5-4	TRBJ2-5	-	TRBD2	TGTGCCAGCAGCTTGGCAGCGGGATGGGGAGAGACCCAGTACTTC	CASSLAAGWGETQYF
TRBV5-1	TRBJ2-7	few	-	TGCGCCAGCAGTACCCAGGGGGGACACTACGAGCAGTACTTC	CASSTQGGHYEQYF
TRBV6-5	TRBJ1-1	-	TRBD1	TGTGCCAGCAGTCCCGCTCAGACAGGGAGGACTGAAGCTTTCTTT	CASSPAQTGRTEAFF
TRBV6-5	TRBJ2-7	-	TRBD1	TGTGCCAGCAGGTCCCCGGGACAGGACTACGAGCAGTACTTC	CASRSPGQDYEQYF
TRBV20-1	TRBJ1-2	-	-	TGCAGTGCTCTAGCTGCGGGAGGCTACACCTTC	CSALAAGGYTF
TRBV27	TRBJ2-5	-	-	TGTGCCAGCAGTTTAGCAGGGAAACAAGAGACCCAGTACTTC	CASSLAGKQETQYF
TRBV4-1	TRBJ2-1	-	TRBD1	TGCGCCAGCAGCCTACCACTGGGCCGGGACAGGCGATTCCGGCAGTTCTTC	CASSLPLGRDRRFRQFF
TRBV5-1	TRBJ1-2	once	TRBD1	TGCGCCAGCAGCACCTACGGGACAGGGTTGGACGGCTACACCTTC	CASSTYGTGLDGYTF
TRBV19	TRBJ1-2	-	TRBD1	TGTGCCAGTAGTACGACAGGGGGCTATGGCTACACCTTC	CASSTTGGYGYTF
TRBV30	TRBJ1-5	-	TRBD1	TGTGCCTGGAGTGTACAGGGGGTACAGCCCCAGCATTTT	CAWSVQGVQPQHF
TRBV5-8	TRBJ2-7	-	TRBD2	TGTGCCAGCAGTCGCTTCCTAGCGGGAGGAGGCTCCTACGAGCAGTACTTC	CASSRFLAGGGSYEQYF
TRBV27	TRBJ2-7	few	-	TGTGCCAGCAGTTTACAAGGACACCGCGAGCAGTACTTC	CASSLQGHREQYF
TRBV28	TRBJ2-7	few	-	TGTGCCAGCAGTTTGGTGGAGGCCAGCTACGAGCAGTACTTC	CASSLVEASYEQYF
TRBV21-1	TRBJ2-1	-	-	TGTGCCAGCAGGAACCACACGTGCTCCTACAATGAGCAGTTCTTC	CASRNHTCSYNEQFF
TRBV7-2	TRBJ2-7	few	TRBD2	TGTGCCAGCAGCCCGAGGACTAGCGAGACCTACGAGCAGTACTTC	CASSPRTSETYEQYF
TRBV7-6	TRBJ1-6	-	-	TGTGCCAGCAGCCCTGGACAGTTTTCACCCCTCCACTTT	CASSPGQFSPLHF
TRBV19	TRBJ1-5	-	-	TGTGCCAGTAGTATAGGAGGCGGGAGCAATCAGCCCCAGCATTTT	CASSIGGGSNQPQHF
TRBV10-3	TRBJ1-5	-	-	TGTGCCATCACCCAGACAGGATGGAATCAGCCCCAGCATTTT	CAITQTGWNQPQHF
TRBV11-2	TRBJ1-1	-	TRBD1	TGTGCCAGCAGCTTAGTAGGGACAGCGAACACTGAAGCTTTCTTT	CASSLVGTANTEAFF
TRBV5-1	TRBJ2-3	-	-	TGCGCCAGTTGGATGGGGGCGAGCACAGATACGCAGTATTTT	CASWMGASTDTQYF
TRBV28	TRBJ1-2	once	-	TGTGCCAGCAGTTTGGGCAGCGGCTATGGCTACACCTTC	CASSLGSGYGYTF
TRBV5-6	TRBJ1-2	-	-	TGTGCCAGCAGCTTAGGACAGTACTCTAACTATGGCTACACCTTC	CASSLGQYSNYGYTF
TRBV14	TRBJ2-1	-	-	TGTGCCAGCAGCCCCACCCGCGGAACTAACAATGAGCAGTTCTTC	CASSPTRGTNNEQFF
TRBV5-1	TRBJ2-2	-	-	TGCGCCAGCAGCTTGGCGACATCAAGTAACACCGGGGAGCTGTTTTTT	CASSLATSSNTGELFF
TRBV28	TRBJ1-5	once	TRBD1	TGTGCCAGCAGTTTAGGGACAGCGAATAGCAATCAGCCCCAGCATTTT	CASSLGTANSNQPQHF
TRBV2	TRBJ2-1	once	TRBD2	TGTGCCAGCCCCCGTAGTAGCGGGAGGTACAATGAGCAGTTCTTC	CASPRSSGRYNEQFF
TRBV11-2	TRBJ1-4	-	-	TGTGCCAGCAGCTTAGCTTCACGTGCTAATCCTAATGAAAAACTGTTTTTT	CASSLASRANPNEKLFF
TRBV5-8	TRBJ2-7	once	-	TGTGCCAGCAGCTTGGAATTTAACGAGCAGTACTTC	CASSLEFNEQYF
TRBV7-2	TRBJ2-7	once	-	TGTGCCAGCAGCCGGGCGGGCAGGCTCTACGAGCAGTACTTC	CASSRAGRLYEQYF
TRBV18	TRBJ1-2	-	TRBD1	TGTGCCAGCTCACCACCGGGGCAGGGGGCGTATGGCTACACCTTC	CASSPPGQGAYGYTF
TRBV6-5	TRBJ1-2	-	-	TGTGCCAGCAGTTACTCATGGCAGGCGCACTATGGCTACACCTTC	CASSYSWQAHYGYTF
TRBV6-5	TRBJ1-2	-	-	TGTGCCAGCAGTTATCAACAGAGTAGAGGCTACACCTTC	CASSYQQSRGYTF
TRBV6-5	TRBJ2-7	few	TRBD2	TGTGCCAGCCTGGGACTAGCGGACGAGCAGTACTTC	CASLGLADEQYF
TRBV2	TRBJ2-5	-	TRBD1	TGTGCCAGCGAGGGACAGCAAGAGACCCAGTACTTC	CASEGQQETQYF
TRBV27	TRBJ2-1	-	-	TGTGCCAGCAGTTTACGCCCTCCGTTTAATCTAAATGAGCAGTTCTTC	CASSLRPPFNLNEQFF
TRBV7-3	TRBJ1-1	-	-	TGTGCCAGCAGTCCTCCGGGACAGAACACTGAAGCTTTCTTT	CASSPPGQNTEAFF
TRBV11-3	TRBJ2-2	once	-	TGTGCCAGCAGCTTCGGTTTCGGGGAGCTGTTTTTT	CASSFGFGELFF
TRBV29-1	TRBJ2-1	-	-	TGCAGCGTTGAAGTTCAGGCCGGATACAATGAGCAGTTCTTC	CSVEVQAGYNEQFF
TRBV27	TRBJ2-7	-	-	TGTGCCAGCAGTTTTCTGATCGGGGAGACCTACGAGCAGTACTTC	CASSFLIGETYEQYF
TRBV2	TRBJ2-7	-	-	TGTGCCAGCAGTGACAGGGGGGTAGTTTACGAGCAGTACTTC	CASSDRGVVYEQYF
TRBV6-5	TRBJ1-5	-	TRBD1	TGTGCCAGCAGTGGCACAGGGGGCAATCAGCCCCAGCATTTT	CASSGTGGNQPQHF
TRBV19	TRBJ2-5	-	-	TGTGCCTCCCGGGCGGGGACAGCTGAAGAGACCCAGTACTTC	CASRAGTAEETQYF
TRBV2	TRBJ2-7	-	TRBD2	TGTGCCAGCAGAGATAGCGGGACCGCCTACGAGCAGTACTTC	CASRDSGTAYEQYF
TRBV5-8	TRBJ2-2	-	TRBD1	TGTGCCACACAGTACAGGGGTTCGACCGGGGAGCTGTTTTTT	CATQYRGSTGELFF